A single sample gave rise to the 7 T cell receptor beta chains below, sequenced in a study of blood T cells in healthy people across ages (dated by TCRdb to between 2015 and 2016). Library construction relied on 5' RACE. Sequencing was carried out with an Illumina HiSeq 2500. A second PCR of about 7 to 12 cycles was performed with a sample-barcoded 5' primer and a J-beta primer mix. In-frame beta chains were kept once TCRdb had trimmed the public reads at Q25 with fastp and called clones with MiXCR. Here each entry gathers all rows of one CDR3 protein and keeps the most common genes and DNA. This sample has 1.4 million or so distinct CDR3 sequences in its table, and 35% to 45% of those were observed once. The ten largest account for under 5% of the sample. The sample taken for sequencing was blood. The origin of the receptors is a woman between 18 and 30 years old in good health.

This clonotype was counted between two and nine times. The rearrangement uses TRBV25-1 and TRBJ1-2, with D possibly being TRBD1 (5 bases). The V and J ends lost 7 bases and 5 bases respectively, with 11 bases between them. Germline V gene sequence: CDR1 MGHDK, CDR2 SYGVNS. The CDR3 is 12 amino acids. The CDR3 bases are TGTGCCAGCACTGGGACCGGTTATGGCTACACCTTC. This gives the protein CASTGTGYGYTF.

The chain links TRBV4-1 to TRBJ1-4; D is perhaps TRBD1 (5 bases). V was trimmed by 2 bases and J by 5 bases, leaving 12 bases between them. Germline V gene lookup returns CDR1 MGHRA and CDR2 YSYEKL. The CDR3 contains 15 residues. The CDR3 DNA follows: TGCGCCAGCAGCCAAACAGACAGTTCGAATGAAAAACTGTTTTTT. This sequence encodes CASSQTDSSNEKLFF.

The CDR3 DNA reads TGTGCCAGCAGTGTACAGACTAGCGGGAGTACAGATACGCAGTATTTT. Residues: CASSVQTSGSTDTQYF. The V call is TRBV28, the J call TRBJ2-3; 12 bases map to TRBD2. The V gene's germline CDR1 is MDHEN and CDR2 SYDVKM. The V and J ends lost 5 bases and 3 bases, in that order; junction bases with no gene match: 6. The CDR3 runs to 16 residues.

The chain joins TRBV20-1 to TRBJ2-7; the D call may be TRBD1 or TRBD2 (6 bases each). Between the trimmed V and J ends, which lost 1 base and 0 bases, there was a span of 16 bases. The germline V gene has CDR1 DFQATT and CDR2 SNEGSKA (reference sequence). This CDR3 contains 16 residues. The CDR3 DNA follows: TGCAGTGCTAGAGTCCCGGGGGCGGGCAACTCCTACGAGCAGTACTTC. It is translated as CSARVPGAGNSYEQYF.

This chain links TRBV18 with TRBJ1-3; D ambiguous. This CDR3 is 15 amino acids long. From germline, CDR1 is KGHSH and CDR2 LQKENI. The ends were cut back, 3 bases at V and 0 bases at J, with 9 bases in the middle. Here the CDR3 DNA reads TGTGCCAGCTCACCCTTGCAACACTCTGGAAACACCATATATTTT. Translation: CASSPLQHSGNTIYF.

The V and J genes are TRBV20-1 and TRBJ1-1; D unclear. Germline V gene lookup returns CDR1 DFQATT and CDR2 SNEGSKA (reference sequence). Trimming cost V 0 bases and J 11 bases, with 13 bases left between them. This CDR3 is built from 12 residues. CDR3: CSARERTGPAFF. The CDR3, as DNA: TGCAGTGCTAGAGAAAGGACTGGCCCCGCTTTCTTT.

V is TRBV12-3 or TRBV12-4 and J is TRBJ2-1, with 7 nucleotides matching TRBD2. Trimming took 5 bases from V and 2 from J; bases not matched to a gene: 6. The CDR3 is 15 residues long. As DNA, the CDR3 is TGTGCCAGCAGTCCGCGGGAGATGCCCTACAATGAGCAGTTCTTC. This codes for CASSPREMPYNEQFF.